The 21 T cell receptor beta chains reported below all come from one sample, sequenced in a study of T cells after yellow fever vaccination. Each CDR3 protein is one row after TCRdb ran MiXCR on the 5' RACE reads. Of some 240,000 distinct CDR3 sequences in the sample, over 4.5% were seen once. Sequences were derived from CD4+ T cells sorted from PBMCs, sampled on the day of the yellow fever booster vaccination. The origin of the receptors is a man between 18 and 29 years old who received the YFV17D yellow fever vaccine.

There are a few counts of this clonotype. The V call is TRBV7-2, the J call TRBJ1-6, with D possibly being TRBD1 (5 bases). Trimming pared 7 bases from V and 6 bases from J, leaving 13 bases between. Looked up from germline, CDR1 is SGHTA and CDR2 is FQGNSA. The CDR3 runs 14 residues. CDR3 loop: CASTREGPNSPLHF. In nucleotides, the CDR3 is TGTGCCAGCACCAGAGAGGGGCCTAATTCACCCCTCCACTTT.

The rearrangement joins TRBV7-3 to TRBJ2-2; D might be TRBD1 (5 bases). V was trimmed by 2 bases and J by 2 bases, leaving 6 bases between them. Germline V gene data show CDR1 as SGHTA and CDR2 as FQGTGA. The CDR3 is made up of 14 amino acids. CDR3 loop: CASSLDRNTGELFF. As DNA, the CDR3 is TGTGCCAGCAGCTTAGACAGAAACACCGGGGAGCTGTTTTTT.

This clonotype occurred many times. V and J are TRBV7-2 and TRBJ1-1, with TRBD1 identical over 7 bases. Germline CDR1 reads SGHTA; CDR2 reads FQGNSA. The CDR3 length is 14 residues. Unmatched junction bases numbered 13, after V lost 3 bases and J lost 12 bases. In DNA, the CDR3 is TGTGCCAGCAGCTTCACCGGGACAACAGGGGTTCCTTTCTTT. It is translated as CASSFTGTTGVPFF.

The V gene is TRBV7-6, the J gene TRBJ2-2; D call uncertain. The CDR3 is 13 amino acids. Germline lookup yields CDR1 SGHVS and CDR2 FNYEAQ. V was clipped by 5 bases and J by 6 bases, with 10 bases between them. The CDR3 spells CASSPVGPGELFF. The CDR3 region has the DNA TGTGCCAGCAGCCCAGTTGGACCCGGGGAGCTGTTTTTT.

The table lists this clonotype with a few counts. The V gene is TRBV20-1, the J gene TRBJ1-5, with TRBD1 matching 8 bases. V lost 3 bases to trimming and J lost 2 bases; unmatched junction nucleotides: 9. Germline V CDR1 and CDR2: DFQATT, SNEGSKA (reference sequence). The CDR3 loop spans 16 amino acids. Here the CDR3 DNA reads TGCAGTGCTAGGGACAGGGTGAGAGGAGGCAATCAGCCCCAGCATTTT. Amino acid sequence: CSARDRVRGGNQPQHF.

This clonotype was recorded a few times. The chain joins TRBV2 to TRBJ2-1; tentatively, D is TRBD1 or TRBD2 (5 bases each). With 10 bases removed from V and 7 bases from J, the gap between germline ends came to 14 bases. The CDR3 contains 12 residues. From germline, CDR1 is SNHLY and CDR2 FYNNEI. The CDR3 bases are TGTGCCATCCTGAGGGACCTGAATGAGCAGTTCTTC. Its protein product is CAILRDLNEQFF.

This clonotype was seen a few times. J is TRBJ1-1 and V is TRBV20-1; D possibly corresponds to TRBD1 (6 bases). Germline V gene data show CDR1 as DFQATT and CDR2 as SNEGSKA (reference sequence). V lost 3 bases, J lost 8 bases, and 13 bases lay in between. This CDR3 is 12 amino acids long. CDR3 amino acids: CSARGTTIEAFF. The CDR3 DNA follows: TGCAGTGCTAGGGGGACAACGATCGAAGCTTTCTTT.

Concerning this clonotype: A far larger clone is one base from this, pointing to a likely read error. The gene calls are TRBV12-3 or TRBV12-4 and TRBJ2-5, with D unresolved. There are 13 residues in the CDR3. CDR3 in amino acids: CASSLRQQETQDF. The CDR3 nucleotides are TGTGCCAGCAGTTTACGGCAGCAAGAGACCCAGGACTTC.

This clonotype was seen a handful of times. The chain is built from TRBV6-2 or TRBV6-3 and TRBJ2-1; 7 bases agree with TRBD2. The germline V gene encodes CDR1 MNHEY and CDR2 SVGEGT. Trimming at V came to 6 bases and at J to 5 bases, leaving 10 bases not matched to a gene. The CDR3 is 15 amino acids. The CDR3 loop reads CASRAGRTPDNEQFF. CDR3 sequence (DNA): TGTGCCAGCAGAGCGGGGCGGACGCCGGACAATGAGCAGTTCTTC.

The CDR3 DNA sequence: TGTGCCAGCAGTGATCAGGGGCCCAACTATGGCTACACCTTC. Translating gives CASSDQGPNYGYTF. This chain joins TRBV25-1 and TRBJ1-2, with D perhaps matching TRBD1 (6 bases). Germline V gene sequence: CDR1 MGHDK, CDR2 SYGVNS. Trimming shortened V by 3 bases and J by 2 bases, and 10 bases separated the two germline ends. The CDR3 is made up of 14 amino acids.

The CDR3 DNA follows: TGTGCCAGCAGCTCTAGCGGGGGGGCAAATGAGCAGTTCTTC. Translating gives CASSSSGGANEQFF. This chain uses TRBV7-2 with TRBJ2-1, with 12 bases that match TRBD2. The J segment lost 7 bases and the V segment lost 4 bases, leaving 2 bases of the junction unmatched. From germline, CDR1 is SGHTA and CDR2 FQGNSA. This CDR3 is built from 14 residues.

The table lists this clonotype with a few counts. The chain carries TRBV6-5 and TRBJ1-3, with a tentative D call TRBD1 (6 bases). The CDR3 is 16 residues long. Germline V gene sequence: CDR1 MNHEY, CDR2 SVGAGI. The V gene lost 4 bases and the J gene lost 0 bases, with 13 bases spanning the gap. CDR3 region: CASSSYGGNSGNTIYF. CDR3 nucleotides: TGTGCCAGCAGTTCCTACGGGGGCAACTCTGGAAACACCATATATTTT.

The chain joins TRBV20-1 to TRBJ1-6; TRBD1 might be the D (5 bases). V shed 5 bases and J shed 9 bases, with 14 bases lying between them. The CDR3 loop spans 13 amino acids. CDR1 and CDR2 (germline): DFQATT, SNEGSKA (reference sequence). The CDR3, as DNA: TGCAGTGCTCCGACAGCCAATGCTTCACCCCTCCACTTT. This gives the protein CSAPTANASPLHF.

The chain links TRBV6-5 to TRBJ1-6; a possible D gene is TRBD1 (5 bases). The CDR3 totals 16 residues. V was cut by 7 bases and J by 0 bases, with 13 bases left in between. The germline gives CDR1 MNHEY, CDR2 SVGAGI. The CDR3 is CASKPVGGSYNSPLHF. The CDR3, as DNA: TGTGCCAGCAAACCGGTTGGGGGCTCCTATAATTCACCCCTCCACTTT.

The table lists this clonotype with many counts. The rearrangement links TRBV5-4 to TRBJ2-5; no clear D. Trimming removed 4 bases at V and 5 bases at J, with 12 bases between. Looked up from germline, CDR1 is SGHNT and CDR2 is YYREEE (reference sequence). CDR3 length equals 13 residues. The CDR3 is CASSPADMETQYF. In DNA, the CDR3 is TGTGCCAGCAGCCCCGCAGATATGGAGACCCAGTACTTC.

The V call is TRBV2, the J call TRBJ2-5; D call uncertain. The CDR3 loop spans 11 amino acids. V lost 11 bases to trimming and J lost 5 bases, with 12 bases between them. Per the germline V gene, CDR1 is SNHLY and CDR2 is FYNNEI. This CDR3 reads CAGQETETQYF. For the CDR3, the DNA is TGTGCCGGTCAGGAAACGGAGACCCAGTACTTC.

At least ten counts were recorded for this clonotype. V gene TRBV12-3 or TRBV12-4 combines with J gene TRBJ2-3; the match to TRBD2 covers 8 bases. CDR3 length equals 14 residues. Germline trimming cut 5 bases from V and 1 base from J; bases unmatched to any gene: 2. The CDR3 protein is CASSILAGTDTQYF. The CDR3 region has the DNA TGTGCCAGCAGTATACTAGCGGGCACAGATACGCAGTATTTT.

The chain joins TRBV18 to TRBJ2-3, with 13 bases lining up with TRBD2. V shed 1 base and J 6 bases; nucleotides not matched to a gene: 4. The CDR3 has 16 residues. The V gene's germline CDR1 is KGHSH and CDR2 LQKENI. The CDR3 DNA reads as TGTGCCAGCTCACCACGGACTAGCGGGAGTGGTGATACGCAGTATTTT. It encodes CASSPRTSGSGDTQYF. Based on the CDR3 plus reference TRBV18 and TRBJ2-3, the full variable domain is NAGVMQNPRHLVRRRGQEARLRCSPMKGHSHVYWYRQLPEEGLKFMVYLQKENIIDESGMPKERFSAEFPKEGPSILRIQQVVRGDSAAYFCASSPRTSGSGDTQYFGPGTRLTVL.

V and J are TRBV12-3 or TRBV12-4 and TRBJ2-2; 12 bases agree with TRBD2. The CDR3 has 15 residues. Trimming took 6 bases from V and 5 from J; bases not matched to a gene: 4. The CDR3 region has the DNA TGTGCCAGCAGCCATGGACTAGCGGGAACCGGGGAGCTGTTTTTT. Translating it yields CASSHGLAGTGELFF.

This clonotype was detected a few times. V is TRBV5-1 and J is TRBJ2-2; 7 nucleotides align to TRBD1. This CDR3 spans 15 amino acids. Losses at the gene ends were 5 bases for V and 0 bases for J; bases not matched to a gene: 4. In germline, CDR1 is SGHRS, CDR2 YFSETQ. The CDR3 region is CASRTGQPNTGELFF. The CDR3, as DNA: TGCGCCAGCAGAACGGGACAGCCGAACACCGGGGAGCTGTTTTTT. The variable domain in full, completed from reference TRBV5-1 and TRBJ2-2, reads KAGVTQTPRYLIKTRGQQVTLSCSPISGHRSVSWYQQTPGQGLQFLFEYFSETQRNKGNFPGRFSGRQFSNSRSEMNVSTLELGDSALYLCASRTGQPNTGELFFGEGSRLTVL.

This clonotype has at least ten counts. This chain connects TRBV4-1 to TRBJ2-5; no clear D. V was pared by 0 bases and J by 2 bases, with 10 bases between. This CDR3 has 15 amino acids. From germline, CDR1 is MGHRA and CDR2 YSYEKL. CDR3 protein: CASSQEYSGQETQYF. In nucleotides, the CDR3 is TGCGCCAGCAGCCAAGAATATTCCGGACAAGAGACCCAGTACTTC.